The TCR beta chain described here comes from a study of T cells after yellow fever vaccination. This clonotype occurred a few times. Germline CDR1 MGHRA, CDR2 YSYEKL. The V and J ends lost 0 bases and 4 bases, in that order; junction bases with no gene match: 10. The CDR3 length is 17 residues. A 5'RACE template-switching step, the method used to make TCR cDNA, added a universal primer site and UMIs. A single record per CDR3 protein comes from TCRdb applying MiXCR to the 5' RACE reads. The sample consists of 250,000 to 350,000 distinct CDR3 sequences, approximately 10% of them appearing once. The receptor comes from a man younger than 35 who received the YFV17D yellow fever vaccine. V and J are TRBV4-1 and TRBJ2-3; TRBD2 matches at 7 bases. The sample consisted of CD4+ T cells sorted from PBMCs, taken 5 days after the yellow fever booster vaccination. The CDR3 region is CASSQDRSSGEADTQYF. Here the CDR3 DNA reads TGCGCCAGCAGCCAAGATAGATCCAGCGGGGAAGCAGATACGCAGTATTTT.